Listed below are T cell receptor beta chains from one sample, sequenced in a study of blood T cell repertoires in COVID-19. The protocol was immunoSEQ multiplex PCR, while the TCRdb copy is restricted to in-frame clones and leaves out a portion. Counted here are approximately 150,000 clones, approximately 90% occurring once; the ten biggest clones make up about 1.4%. Sequenced: peripheral blood. These receptors all stem from a woman aged 45-59 years with acute or convalescent COVID-19. CDR3s include the opening cysteine and the closing phenylalanine or tryptophan. The D gene is left open where the match is weak. Expanded clones get a size class; other rows say once, few or many, or leave the size out.

>TRBV23-1|.|.|TRBJ1-4
CASSQKREATNEKLFF
TGCGCCAGCAGTCAGAAGAGGGAAGCAACTAATGAAAAACTGTTTTTT
>TRBV4-3|TRBD2|.|TRBJ2-7
CASSGLAGVGEQYF
TGCGCCAGCAGCGGACTAGCGGGAGTAGGCGAGCAGTACTTC
>TRBV6-5|TRBD1|.|TRBJ1-2
CASREGQIYGYTF
TGTGCCAGCAGGGAGGGACAGATTTATGGCTACACCTTC
>TRBV19|.|.|TRBJ1-2
CASSFLTAGAAQYGYTF
TGTGCCAGTAGTTTTCTTACTGCGGGGGCCGCCCAATATGGCTACACCTTC
>TRBV19|.|.|TRBJ2-2
CATTFSGGQTGELFF
TGTGCCACTACCTTCTCAGGCGGGCAGACCGGGGAGCTGTTTTTT
>TRBV3-1/TRBV3-2|TRBD1|.|TRBJ2-3
CASSLYRTGTDTQYF
TGTGCCAGCAGCCTATACAGGACAGGGACAGATACGCAGTATTTT
>TRBV30|.|.|TRBJ1-3
CAWNRMSSGNTIYF
TGTGCCTGGAACAGAATGAGCTCTGGAAACACCATATATTTT
>TRBV4-3|TRBD1|.|TRBJ2-7
CASSPGTGTYEQYF
TGCGCCAGCAGCCCCGGGACAGGGACCTACGAGCAGTACTTC
>TRBV7-2|.|.|TRBJ1-2
CASSLTGAYGYTF
TGTGCCAGCAGCTTAACTGGAGCCTATGGCTACACCTTC
>TRBV29-1|.|.|TRBJ1-2
CSGLGGGGGYTF
TGCAGCGGGCTCGGCGGGGGAGGCGGCTACACCTTC
>TRBV28|TRBD1|once|TRBJ2-7
CASSSPQDRSGEQYF
TGTGCCAGCAGTTCGCCCCAGGACAGGTCGGGGGAGCAGTACTTC
>TRBV27|TRBD1|once|TRBJ1-5
CASGTGTGISPQHF
TGTGCCAGCGGGACCGGGACAGGGATTTCGCCCCAGCATTTT
>TRBV5-8|TRBD1|.|TRBJ1-2
CASSSWTGDYYGYTF
TGTGCCAGCAGCTCCTGGACAGGGGATTACTATGGCTACACCTTC
>TRBV30|TRBD1|.|TRBJ1-1
CAWSDPTGGNTEAFF
TGTGCCTGGAGTGACCCGACAGGGGGGAACACTGAAGCTTTCTTT
>TRBV9|TRBD1|.|TRBJ1-4
CASSPRQGRGEKLFF
TGTGCCAGCAGCCCTCGACAGGGTCGGGGTGAAAAACTGTTTTTT
>TRBV19|TRBD2|.|TRBJ2-3
CASSIGSGRADTQYF
TGTGCCAGTAGTATCGGTAGCGGGAGAGCAGATACGCAGTATTTT
>TRBV27|.|.|TRBJ2-3
CASSPFGPSTDTQYF
TGTGCCAGCAGTCCCTTCGGTCCTAGCACAGATACGCAGTATTTT
>TRBV12-3/TRBV12-4|.|.|TRBJ1-1
CASSPEPTEAFF
TGTGCCAGCAGTCCGGAGCCCACTGAAGCTTTCTTT
>TRBV11-2|.|.|TRBJ2-7
CASSLQDEQYF
TGTGCCAGCAGCTTACAGGACGAGCAGTACTTC
>TRBV27|TRBD2|.|TRBJ2-6
CASSSHGEGPGANVLTF
TGTGCCAGCAGTTCCCACGGGGAGGGCCCTGGGGCCAACGTCCTGACTTTC
>TRBV5-8|.|.|TRBJ2-1
CASSLRRYNEQFF
TGTGCCAGCAGCTTGAGGAGATACAATGAGCAGTTCTTC
>TRBV13|TRBD1|.|TRBJ1-5
CASSRRPDGTGPYSNQPQHF
TGTGCCAGCAGCAGACGACCTGACGGGACAGGCCCCTATAGCAATCAGCCCCAGCATTTT
>TRBV6-2/TRBV6-3|.|.|TRBJ1-5
CASSGHMNQPQHF
TGTGCCAGCAGCGGACACATGAATCAGCCCCAGCATTTT
>TRBV9|.|.|TRBJ2-2
CASSVGFRTAGTGELFF
TGTGCCAGCAGCGTAGGATTCAGGACTGCGGGCACCGGGGAGCTGTTTTTT
>TRBV19|.|.|TRBJ1-1
CASSIGTPNTEAFF
TGTGCCAGTAGTATCGGGACACCGAACACTGAAGCTTTCTTT